The present entry profiles one T cell receptor (beta chain) with its context. Profiling relied on immunoSEQ multiplex PCR, and the TCRdb table lists in-frame clones only, not all of them. The repertoire holds under 300,000 clones, with 84% as singletons. This entry comes from a study of blood T cell repertoires in COVID-19. The receptor was isolated from a man between 50 and 59 years old with acute or convalescent COVID-19. Material: peripheral blood.

The DNA for the CDR3 is TGTGCCAGTACCGGGGGAGGGGCAATAGCCAAAAACATTCAGTACTTC. Protein product: CASTGGGAIAKNIQYF. The V call is TRBV19, the J call TRBJ2-4; TRBD2 aligns across 7 bases. Germline-derived CDR1 and CDR2 are LNHDA and SQIVND (reference sequence). The CDR3 runs 16 residues. V lost 7 bases to trimming and J lost 0 bases; unmatched junction nucleotides: 9.